Presented here are 12 T cell receptor beta chains from one specimen sequenced in a study of identical twins. From the 5' RACE reads, TCRdb called clonotypes with MiXCR, one entry per CDR3 protein. Among fewer than 900,000 distinct CDR3 sequences listed, about 20% were seen once. This sample also belongs to another study, concerning T cells expressing NK-cell markers.

Sequenced material: PBMCs. The receptors originated from a young woman in good health.

The rearrangement links TRBV4-2 to TRBJ2-3; the match to TRBD2 covers 15 bases. Germline V CDR1 and CDR2: LGHNA, YNFKEQ. There are 18 residues in the CDR3. V was clipped by 4 bases and J by 2 bases; unmatched bases: 7. The CDR3 protein is CASSPGTSGGPFTDTQYF. CDR3 in DNA: TGTGCCAGCAGCCCCGGGACTAGCGGGGGGCCATTCACAGATACGCAGTATTTT.

J is TRBJ2-1 and V is TRBV7-9; 13 nucleotides align to TRBD2. The CDR3 is made up of 16 amino acids. CDR1 SEHNR and CDR2 FQNEAQ come from the germline V gene (reference sequence). J was trimmed by 6 bases and V by 5 bases; bases with no gene match: 7. The CDR3 nucleotides read TGTGCCAGCAGCCAACTCGGACTAGCGGGGGTCAATGAGCAGTTCTTC. It encodes CASSQLGLAGVNEQFF.

The chain recombines TRBV7-3 with TRBJ1-1; maybe TRBD1 (5 bases). Germline CDR1 is SGHTA and CDR2 is FQGTGA. This CDR3 is built from 15 residues. The V and J ends lost 5 bases and 2 bases respectively, with 15 bases between them. The CDR3 bases are TGTGCCAGCAGCGTGTTCCATGGGGGTAACACTGAAGCTTTCTTT. Residues: CASSVFHGGNTEAFF.

This clonotype was recorded a few times. The rearrangement joins TRBV6-1 to TRBJ1-1; D call uncertain. Germline V gene lookup returns CDR1 MNHNS and CDR2 SASEGT. The length of the CDR3 is 12 residues. Trimming cost V 8 bases and J 0 bases, with 7 bases left between them. The CDR3 reads CASRLVNTEAFF. The CDR3 bases are TGTGCCAGCCGCCTGGTGAACACTGAAGCTTTCTTT.

V and J are TRBV4-3 and TRBJ2-1, with 8 positions matching TRBD2. Germline CDR1 and CDR2: LGHNA and YSLEER. The trim removed 5 bases at V and 2 bases at J, leaving 17 bases unmatched. The CDR3 has 19 residues. The CDR3 DNA is TGCGCCAGCAGCGCGGGCTTGTGGAGCGGGAGTAGCACCTACAATGAGCAGTTCTTC. It translates to CASSAGLWSGSSTYNEQFF.

Many counts were recorded for this clonotype. The chain carries TRBV12-3 or TRBV12-4 and TRBJ1-5; D remains ambiguous. CDR3 length: 12 amino acids. V lost 5 bases and J lost 4, with 6 bases in between. The CDR3, as DNA: TGTGCCAGCAGTAGGCAAAATCAGCCCCAGCATTTT. It translates to CASSRQNQPQHF.

This clonotype came up a few times. The rearrangement joins TRBV27 to TRBJ2-5, with D perhaps TRBD1 (5 bases). Trimming shortened V by 3 bases and J by 5 bases, and 10 bases separated the two germline ends. The CDR3 contains 13 residues. CDR1 is MNHEY, CDR2 SMNVEV, per germline (reference sequence). CDR3: CASSFGRAETQYF. The CDR3 nucleotides read TGTGCCAGCAGTTTTGGCAGGGCTGAGACCCAGTACTTC.

The CDR3 region is CSVDKGLNTEAFF. Here the CDR3 DNA reads TGCAGCGTTGATAAGGGCCTGAACACTGAAGCTTTCTTT. The chain has TRBV29-1 and TRBJ1-1; D ambiguous. V was trimmed by 3 bases and J by 0 bases, leaving 8 bases between them. The CDR3 runs 13 residues. Germline lookup yields CDR1 SQVTM and CDR2 ANQGSEA.

The chain recombines TRBV12-3 or TRBV12-4 with TRBJ1-3; D is unresolved. V lost 7 bases to trimming and J lost 4 bases, with 8 bases between them. CDR3 size: 12 residues. The CDR3 spells CASTAPGNTIYF. CDR3 nucleotide sequence: TGTGCCAGCACCGCCCCGGGAAACACCATATATTTT.

This clonotype was observed a few times. The genes are TRBV12-3 or TRBV12-4 and TRBJ1-6, with a weak D call TRBD1 (6 bases). The V end was cut by 4 bases, the J end by 10 bases, with 20 bases between. The CDR3 is 16 amino acids. CDR3 region: CASSSRRQAKGSPLHF. CDR3 nucleotides: TGTGCCAGCAGTTCCCGTCGACAGGCCAAGGGATCACCCCTCCACTTT.

This clonotype was seen a handful of times. The chain links TRBV29-1 to TRBJ1-2; 9 bases are shared with TRBD1. This CDR3 is built from 14 residues. J was trimmed by 7 bases and V by 7 bases; bases with no gene match: 13. Germline lookup yields CDR1 SQVTM and CDR2 ANQGSEA. The CDR3: CSAGPARQGGGYTF. The CDR3 DNA follows: TGCAGCGCCGGACCGGCGCGACAGGGGGGTGGCTACACCTTC.

This clonotype was counted at least ten times. The V gene is TRBV6-1, the J gene TRBJ2-5, with a tentative D call TRBD2 (5 bases). CDR1 and CDR2 (germline): MNHNS, SASEGT. There are 16 residues in the CDR3. V was clipped by 5 bases and J by 6 bases, with 22 bases between them. The CDR3 is CASSPFGGAIGKTQYF. The DNA for the CDR3 is TGTGCCAGCAGTCCCTTCGGAGGCGCCATAGGGAAGACCCAGTACTTC.